One sample yielded the 22 T cell receptor beta chains listed below, sequenced in a study of post-analysis software for immune sequencing data (dated by TCRdb to the mid-2010s). What the work shows at the level of the full study, not this receptor alone: Significantly higher frequencies in patients than in controls were found for roughly 5 TRBV segments, including TRBV5-6, TRBV5-1 and TRBV20-1.

The protocol used for the library was PCR. Sequenced on an Illumina HiSeq 2500. To reduce PCR and sequencing biases, unique molecular identifiers were incorporated into the TCR beta cDNA libraries. Using fastp at Q25 and MiXCR, TCRdb reprocessed the public reads and kept productive beta chains. Records with the same CDR3 protein are collapsed into one entry carrying the most frequent genes and DNA. This sample is represented by roughly 650,000 distinct CDR3 sequences; 55% to 70% of them were singletons. Together, the top ten hold around 11% of the sample. Their antigens remain unidentified. Sequences were obtained from blood. Every receptor here comes from a girl aged 2 to 9 with multiple sclerosis.

This clonotype was seen a handful of times. The chain combines TRBV12-5 with TRBJ2-4; TRBD2 matches at 8 bases. V was clipped by 2 bases and J by 6 bases; unmatched bases: 3. Germline lookup yields CDR1 LGHNT and CDR2 FRNRAP. The CDR3 extends over 14 amino acids. The CDR3 DNA sequence: TGTGCTAGTGGTTTGAGGCTAGCGGGAAACATTCAGTACTTC. As protein: CASGLRLAGNIQYF.

This chain connects TRBV27 to TRBJ2-3, with 13 bases identical to TRBD2. The V gene end was trimmed by 5 bases and the J gene end by 1 base; junction bases not matched to a gene: 3. The CDR3 sequence is 16 residues long. Germline V gene data show CDR1 as MNHEY and CDR2 as SMNVEV (reference sequence). CDR3 residues: CASSLLAGGRTDTQYF. CDR3 DNA sequence: TGTGCCAGCAGTCTACTAGCGGGAGGGCGCACAGATACGCAGTATTTT.

The V gene is TRBV2, the J gene TRBJ2-3; weak D call: TRBD2 (5 bases). This CDR3 is built from 13 residues. Germline CDR1 and CDR2: SNHLY and FYNNEI. Trimming shortened V by 7 bases and J by 2 bases, and 10 bases separated the two germline ends. In nucleotides, the CDR3 is TGTGCCAGCACCGGGGATTTCACAGATACGCAGTATTTT. Translating gives CASTGDFTDTQYF.

This rearrangement joins TRBV18 to TRBJ2-4; TRBD2 agrees at 7 bases. Unmatched junction bases numbered 12, after V lost 2 bases and J lost 8 bases. This CDR3 is built from 16 residues. Germline V gene sequence: CDR1 KGHSH, CDR2 LQKENI. The CDR3 DNA follows: TGTGCCAGCTCACCAATCTCCGGGAGGTCGAGGGACATTCAGTACTTC. Translating it yields CASSPISGRSRDIQYF.

This clonotype was seen a single time. The CDR3 spells CASSYSRVGDYGYTF. CDR3 DNA: TGTGCCAGCAGTTACTCACGGGTAGGGGACTATGGCTACACCTTC. This chain connects TRBV6-2 or TRBV6-3 to TRBJ1-2; D is perhaps TRBD1 (5 bases). This CDR3 region has 15 residues. Trimming shortened V by 0 bases and J by 3 bases, and 11 bases separated the two germline ends. Germline V gene data show CDR1 as MNHEY and CDR2 as SVGEGT.

The gene calls are TRBV30 and TRBJ2-1; D might be TRBD2 (5 bases). The germline CDR1 and CDR2 sequences are GTSNPN and SVGIG (reference sequence). V was pared by 4 bases and J by 8 bases, with 12 bases between. CDR3 length: 12 residues. CDR3 nucleotide sequence: TGTGCCTGGAACCCGGGGATGGATGAGCAGTTCTTC. Amino acid sequence: CAWNPGMDEQFF.

The V call is TRBV7-9, the J call TRBJ1-1; 7 positions agree with TRBD1. The ends lost 5 bases at V and 10 bases at J; junction bases unmatched: 7. The CDR3 is 12 residues long. From germline, CDR1 is SEHNR and CDR2 FQNEAQ (reference sequence). The CDR3 sequence: CASSPSHRGAFF. The CDR3 nucleotides read TGTGCCAGCAGCCCATCCCACAGGGGAGCTTTCTTT. Variable domain in full (rest from reference TRBV7-9 and TRBJ1-1): DTGVSQNPRHKITKRGQNVTFRCDPISEHNRLYWYRQTLGQGPEFLTYFQNEAQLEKSRLLSDRFSAERPKGSFSTLEIQRTEQGDSAMYLCASSPSHRGAFFGQGTRLTVV.

The chain combines TRBV20-1 with TRBJ2-3, with 8 bases that match TRBD1. CDR3 length equals 13 residues. CDR1 is DFQATT, CDR2 SNEGSKA, per germline (reference sequence). V lost 6 bases, J lost 7 bases, and 9 bases stayed unmatched. CDR3 sequence reads: CSAGTDRGYTQYF. The CDR3 nucleotides are TGCAGTGCGGGCACCGACAGGGGATATACGCAGTATTTT.

This clonotype showed up just a few times. The genes are TRBV4-1 and TRBJ2-7; possibly TRBD2 for D (5 bases). V gave up 3 bases and J gave up 0 bases, with 15 bases separating them. Germline CDR1 and CDR2: MGHRA and YSYEKL. This CDR3 is built from 16 residues. The CDR3 region has the DNA TGCGCCAGCAGCCATCCCGGACTCCCGAGCTCCTACGAGCAGTACTTC. It translates to CASSHPGLPSSYEQYF.

The chain is built from TRBV20-1 and TRBJ2-1; D possibly corresponds to TRBD2 (5 bases). Germline V gene lookup returns CDR1 DFQATT and CDR2 SNEGSKA (reference sequence). This CDR3 region has 13 residues. Trimming shortened V by 6 bases and J by 6 bases, and 15 bases separated the two germline ends. CDR3: CSAAATQVNEQFF. The CDR3 DNA is TGCAGTGCAGCGGCGACTCAAGTCAATGAGCAGTTCTTC.

V gene TRBV5-6 combines with J gene TRBJ2-7; D remains ambiguous. The germline CDR1 and CDR2 sequences are SGHDT and YYEEEE. The CDR3 has 14 amino acids. The germline V and J ends were trimmed by 4 bases and 2 bases, with 13 bases remaining between them. CDR3 DNA: TGTGCCAGCAGCCCTGGGGTCCCCGCCTACGAGCAGTACTTC. Translating it yields CASSPGVPAYEQYF.

This clonotype was observed a handful of times. The chain has TRBV16 and TRBJ1-3; D is unclear. Trimming left V 0 bases short and J 0 bases short, with 6 bases between. Germline V lookup: CDR1 KGHSY, CDR2 FQNENV. This CDR3 is 15 amino acids long. The CDR3 is CASSQSDISGNTIYF. The CDR3 DNA sequence: TGTGCCAGCAGCCAATCTGACATCTCTGGAAACACCATATATTTT. Looking up the rest from reference TRBV16 and TRBJ1-3 gives the full variable domain: GEEVAQTPKHLVRGEGQKAKLYCAPIKGHSYVFWYQQVLKNEFKFLISFQNENVFDETGMPKERFSAKCLPNSPCSLEIQATKLEDSAVYFCASSQSDISGNTIYFGEGSWLTVV.

The chain has TRBV9 and TRBJ1-2; tentatively, D is TRBD1 (5 bases). This CDR3 contains 16 residues. The V and J ends lost 3 bases and 2 bases respectively, with 17 bases between them. Germline V gene data show CDR1 as SGDLS and CDR2 as YYNGEE. The CDR3 nucleotides read TGTGCCAGCAGCGCGACTTCCCGGAAGGGGAACTATGGCTACACCTTC. Its translation: CASSATSRKGNYGYTF.

This clonotype was picked up a small number of times. The genes are TRBV20-1 and TRBJ1-2; D is undetermined. The CDR3 extends over 12 amino acids. Looked up from germline, CDR1 is DFQATT and CDR2 is SNEGSKA (reference sequence). V was clipped by 6 bases and J by 3 bases, with 11 bases between them. The CDR3: CSAIQTDYGYTF. The DNA for the CDR3 is TGCAGTGCCATCCAAACCGACTATGGCTACACCTTC.

V and J are TRBV20-1 and TRBJ1-1; perhaps TRBD1 as D (5 bases). Germline V gene data show CDR1 as DFQATT and CDR2 as SNEGSKA (reference sequence). With 0 bases removed from V and 12 bases from J, the gap between germline ends came to 17 bases. CDR3 length equals 13 residues. CDR3 DNA sequence: TGCAGTGCTAGAGAGGGGCACACAGTCAGTACTTTCTTT. This encodes CSAREGHTVSTFF.

The chain couples TRBV7-8 to TRBJ2-7, with TRBD2 matching over 10 bases. Germline V gene data show CDR1 as SGHVS and CDR2 as FQNEAQ. CDR3 length: 17 residues. V shed 1 base, J shed 7 bases, and the junction held 13 bases outside the gene matches. This CDR3 reads CASSLEGLVAGGDEQYF. DNA of the CDR3: TGTGCCAGCAGCTTAGAAGGTTTGGTAGCGGGGGGCGATGAGCAGTACTTC. Looking up the rest from reference TRBV7-8 and TRBJ2-7 gives the full variable domain: GAGVSQSPRYKVAKRGQDVALRCDPISGHVSLFWYQQALGQGPEFLTYFQNEAQLDKSGLPSDRFFAERPEGSVSTLKIQRTQQEDSAVYLCASSLEGLVAGGDEQYFGPGTRLTVT.

There are a few counts of this clonotype. A read error may produce the germline difference seen at one junction end. The chain joins TRBV5-1 to TRBJ2-1; 8 bases match TRBD2. Germline CDR1 reads SGHRS; CDR2 reads YFSETQ. This CDR3 contains 15 residues. The DNA for the CDR3 is TGCGCCAACAGCTTGGGGTACGGGAGGGGGGGTGAGCAGTTCTTC. Encoded protein: CANSLGYGRGGEQFF.

This clonotype showed up just a few times. The rearrangement joins TRBV6-5 to TRBJ2-7, with D possibly matching TRBD2 (5 bases). The end of the DNA is better explained by TRBJ2-5, so the J call may be wrong. The CDR3 sequence is 16 residues long. The germline V gene has CDR1 MNHEY and CDR2 SVGAGI. CDR3 nucleotide sequence: TGTGCCAGCAGTCCTAGGCCTGCCCGGCGGGCAGAGACCCAGTACTTC. Translating it yields CASSPRPARRAETQYF.

The chain has TRBV11-3 and TRBJ2-3; 7 bases agree with TRBD2. The CDR3 spans 16 residues. Per germline, CDR1 SGHNT and CDR2 YENEEA. J lost 2 bases, V lost 5 bases, and 10 bases had no gene match. The CDR3 DNA follows: TGTGCCAGCAGCCAACGGAGGGGAGGGTTCACAGATACGCAGTATTTT. Translating gives CASSQRRGGFTDTQYF.

The chain is built from TRBV7-2 and TRBJ1-2; 7 bases are shared with TRBD1. The CDR3 extends over 15 amino acids. CDR1 and CDR2 from the germline V gene are SGHTA and FQGNSA. V dropped 5 bases and J dropped 4; count of bases not matched to a gene: 10. CDR3 sequence: CASSPPLTGSYGYTF. The CDR3 DNA reads TGTGCCAGCAGCCCCCCCCTGACAGGGAGCTATGGCTACACCTTC.

This clonotype was found a few times. The rearrangement uses TRBV18 and TRBJ1-2; a possible D gene is TRBD1 (5 bases). V lost 0 bases to trimming and J lost 5 bases, with 10 bases between them. From germline, CDR1 is KGHSH and CDR2 LQKENI. The CDR3 loop spans 14 amino acids. The DNA for the CDR3 is TGTGCCAGCTCACCACCCCAACAGGATTATGGCTACACCTTC. This gives the protein CASSPPQQDYGYTF. Based on the CDR3 plus reference TRBV18 and TRBJ1-2, the full variable domain is NAGVMQNPRHLVRRRGQEARLRCSPMKGHSHVYWYRQLPEEGLKFMVYLQKENIIDESGMPKERFSAEFPKEGPSILRIQQVVRGDSAAYFCASSPPQQDYGYTFGSGTRLTVV.

This clonotype was picked up many times. This rearrangement joins TRBV12-3 or TRBV12-4 to TRBJ1-2; D is ambiguous. Trimming took off 5 bases at V and 4 bases at J, with 5 bases between the two ends. The CDR3 is 11 residues long. This chain's CDR3 is CASSLSYGYTF. The DNA of the CDR3 is TGTGCCAGCAGTCTCAGCTATGGCTACACCTTC.